The 18 T cell receptor beta chains below all came from one sample that was sequenced in a study of OX40 agonist ivuxolimab in advanced cancers. The assay was immunoSEQ multiplex PCR, and TCRdb's table has in-frame clones only and misses some. The sample contains almost 90,000 clones, about 86% of which appear only once. This material consisted of CD4+ or CD8+ T cells sorted from blood, taken in a trial of the OX40 agonist ivuxolimab. The receptors originated from an adult with an advanced solid tumor such as melanoma, head and neck, liver or kidney cancer.

This chain connects TRBV5-3 to TRBJ1-1; no clear D gene. TRBV5-3 is designated an ORF whose function remains uncertain. Trimming shortened V by 4 bases and J by 7 bases, and 14 bases separated the two germline ends. The length of the CDR3 is 13 residues. CDR3 sequence: CARSPTALDEAFF. The CDR3 bases are TGTGCCAGAAGCCCGACGGCCTTGGATGAAGCTTTCTTT.

V is TRBV2 and J is TRBJ2-7; tentatively, D is TRBD2 (6 bases). Germline V gene lookup returns CDR1 SNHLY and CDR2 FYNNEI. The V end lost 7 bases, the J end lost 0 bases, and 7 bases lay between the germline ends. This CDR3 is built from 12 residues. CDR3 amino acids: CASMGGSYEQYF. CDR3 sequence (DNA): TGTGCCAGCATGGGGGGCTCCTACGAGCAGTACTTC. The variable domain in full, completed from reference TRBV2 and TRBJ2-7, reads EPEVTQTPSHQVTQMGQEVILRCVPISNHLYFYWYRQILGQKVEFLVSFYNNEISEKSEIFDDQFSVERPDGSNFTLKIRSTKLEDSAMYFCASMGGSYEQYFGPGTRLTVT.

The chain uses TRBV18 and TRBJ2-2; tentatively, D is TRBD2 (6 bases). V lost 4 bases and J 3 bases, leaving 9 bases between the germline ends. The CDR3 totals 14 residues. Germline values: CDR1 KGHSH, CDR2 LQKENI. The CDR3, as DNA: TGTGCCAGCTCACGGGACTCCTACACCGGGGAGCTGTTTTTT. This gives the protein CASSRDSYTGELFF.

This clone was detected only once. This chain uses TRBV29-1 with TRBJ2-5, with 8 bases lining up with TRBD1. In germline, CDR1 is SQVTM, CDR2 ANQGSEA. The CDR3 runs to 13 residues. Germline trimming cut 6 bases from V and 5 bases from J; bases unmatched to any gene: 8. For the CDR3, the DNA is TGCAGCGTACGGACAGGGTTCGGGGAGACCCAGTACTTC. It codes for CSVRTGFGETQYF.

This chain uses TRBV30 with TRBJ2-4; TRBD1 matches 8 bases. With 4 bases clipped from V and 6 bases from J, the junction kept 8 bases outside the gene matches. From germline, CDR1 is GTSNPN and CDR2 SVGIG (reference sequence). The CDR3 length is 14 residues. CDR3 sequence: CAWIPQGARNIQYF. For the CDR3, the DNA is TGTGCCTGGATTCCTCAGGGGGCGAGAAACATTCAGTACTTC.

The chain carries TRBV5-5 and TRBJ1-3; D is unclear. There are 15 residues in the CDR3. Germline V lookup: CDR1 SGHKS, CDR2 YYEKEE (reference sequence). V was trimmed by 4 bases and J by 2 bases, leaving 13 bases between them. The CDR3 sequence is CASSTGPEAGNTIYF. CDR3 DNA sequence: TGTGCCAGCAGCACCGGCCCGGAGGCTGGAAACACCATATATTTT. The complete variable domain, with remaining parts taken from reference TRBV5-5 and TRBJ1-3, reads DAGVTQSPTHLIKTRGQQVTLRCSPISGHKSVSWYQQVLGQGPQFIFQYYEKEERGRGNFPDRFSARQFPNYSSELNVNALLLGDSALYLCASSTGPEAGNTIYFGEGSWLTVV.

The chain links TRBV5-4 to TRBJ2-1; tentative D call: TRBD2 (5 bases). Per the germline V gene, CDR1 is SGHNT and CDR2 is YYREEE (reference sequence). The CDR3 extends over 15 amino acids. The V end lost 0 bases, the J end lost 9 bases, and 16 bases lay between the germline ends. The DNA for the CDR3 is TGTGCCAGCAGCTTGGATAAGTCTAGCTATTTTGAGCAGTTCTTC. Its protein product is CASSLDKSSYFEQFF.

The V call is TRBV19, the J call TRBJ1-5; D perhaps matches TRBD1 (5 bases). Trimming took off 7 bases at V and 2 bases at J, with 15 bases between the two ends. The CDR3 covers 15 residues. Germline lookup yields CDR1 LNHDA and CDR2 SQIVND (reference sequence). CDR3: CASTVAGSGNQPQHF. The CDR3 nucleotides are TGTGCCAGTACGGTCGCAGGGTCGGGCAATCAGCCCCAGCATTTT.

The chain combines TRBV5-4 with TRBJ2-1; 13 bases match TRBD2. Germline V gene data show CDR1 as SGHNT and CDR2 as YYREEE (reference sequence). The CDR3 has 15 amino acids. With 3 bases clipped from V and 7 bases from J, the junction kept 4 bases outside the gene matches. The CDR3 nucleotides are TGTGCCAGCAGCTCCGGGACTAGCGGGAATAATGAGCAGTTCTTC. Its protein is CASSSGTSGNNEQFF. Using reference TRBV5-4 and TRBJ2-1 for the parts outside the CDR3, the full variable domain is ETGVTQSPTHLIKTRGQQVTLRCSSQSGHNTVSWYQQALGQGPQFIFQYYREEENGRGNFPPRFSGLQFPNYSSELNVNALELDDSALYLCASSSGTSGNNEQFFGPGTRLTVL.

The chain recombines TRBV7-2 with TRBJ2-7; TRBD2 aligns across 16 bases. The germline CDR1 and CDR2 sequences are SGHTA and FQGNSA. The CDR3 extends over 16 amino acids. Germline trimming cut 4 bases from V and 6 bases from J; bases unmatched to any gene: 6. The CDR3 loop reads CASSSGLAGGRGEQYF. The CDR3 region has the DNA TGTGCCAGCAGCTCGGGACTAGCGGGAGGGCGGGGCGAGCAGTACTTC. The complete variable domain, with remaining parts taken from reference TRBV7-2 and TRBJ2-7, reads GAGVSQSPSNKVTEKGKDVELRCDPISGHTALYWYRQSLGQGLEFLIYFQGNSAPDKSGLPSDRFSAERTGGSVSTLTIQRTQQEDSAVYLCASSSGLAGGRGEQYFGPGTRLTVT.

The chain carries TRBV19 and TRBJ2-3; D is possibly TRBD2 (6 bases). This CDR3 has 14 residues. V gave up 6 bases and J gave up 6 bases, with 16 bases separating them. Germline assignment: CDR1 LNHDA and CDR2 SQIVND (reference sequence). Written as DNA, the CDR3 is TGTGCCAGTAGAGTTAGCGGAGTGCGGGATACGCAGTATTTT. Protein product: CASRVSGVRDTQYF.

The chain combines TRBV5-5 with TRBJ1-1; D ambiguous. The V end lost 1 base, the J end lost 3 bases, and 13 bases lay between the germline ends. CDR3 length equals 15 residues. From germline, CDR1 is SGHKS and CDR2 YYEKEE (reference sequence). The CDR3 DNA sequence: TGTGCCAGCAGCTTGAGGTCCGCTGGAGACACTGAAGCTTTCTTT. Amino acids: CASSLRSAGDTEAFF.

The V gene is TRBV10-2, the J gene TRBJ2-1, with D uncertain. Germline CDR1 reads WSHSY; CDR2 reads SAAADI. V was pared by 5 bases and J by 10 bases, with 9 bases between. The CDR3 is made up of 11 amino acids. CDR3 loop: CASSRVEEQFF. CDR3 sequence (DNA): TGCGCCAGCAGTAGGGTGGAGGAGCAGTTCTTC.

By frequency in the sample, this clone is medium-sized. The chain carries TRBV5-1 and TRBJ2-1; TRBD2 might be the D (6 bases). With 4 bases removed from V and 6 bases from J, the gap between germline ends came to 20 bases. Germline V gene data show CDR1 as SGHRS and CDR2 as YFSETQ. This CDR3 contains 16 residues. In DNA form, the CDR3 reads TGCGCCAGCAGCCACTCCGGGACTGGGGGGTCCAATGAGCAGTTCTTC. Amino acids: CASSHSGTGGSNEQFF.

The CDR3 DNA is TGTGCCGGGGGGGGACAGCGACCCTACAATGAGCAGTTCTTC. It specifies CAGGGQRPYNEQFF. The V call is TRBV30, the J call TRBJ2-1, with D possibly being TRBD1 or TRBD2 (7 bases each). Germline CDR1 is GTSNPN and CDR2 is SVGIG (reference sequence). CDR3 length equals 14 residues. V was trimmed by 8 bases and J by 2 bases, leaving 16 bases between them.

Remarks on this clone: This specimen includes other DNA sequences encoding the same CDR3. The chain is built from TRBV6-5 and TRBJ1-1; 7 bases are a match to TRBD1. J was trimmed by 5 bases and V by 3 bases; bases with no gene match: 6. This CDR3 is 14 amino acids long. The germline gives CDR1 MNHEY, CDR2 SVGAGI. CDR3 nucleotides: TGTGCCAGCAGTTATGGGCCAGGGGGGACTGAAGCTTTCTTT. This codes for CASSYGPGGTEAFF.

In this sample, this clone turned up many times. The J gene is TRBJ2-7, the V gene TRBV6-5, with 12 bases fitting TRBD2. Per germline, CDR1 MNHEY and CDR2 SVGAGI. The trim removed 6 bases at V and 3 bases at J, leaving 6 bases unmatched. The CDR3 sequence is 15 residues long. The CDR3 region has the DNA TGTGCCAGCAGCGAAACTAGCGGGGGGTTCTACGAGCAGTACTTC. The encoded protein is CASSETSGGFYEQYF.

This rearrangement joins TRBV5-4 to TRBJ1-3; D is possibly TRBD1 (6 bases). In germline, CDR1 is SGHNT, CDR2 YYREEE (reference sequence). This CDR3 is 18 amino acids long. V lost 4 bases and J lost 4, with 24 bases in between. The CDR3 loop is CASSPDGAQGRWGNTIYF. The DNA of the CDR3 is TGTGCCAGCAGCCCTGACGGGGCGCAGGGGCGCTGGGGAAACACCATATATTTT. The full variable domain, its missing parts supplied by reference TRBV5-4 and TRBJ1-3, is ETGVTQSPTHLIKTRGQQVTLRCSSQSGHNTVSWYQQALGQGPQFIFQYYREEENGRGNFPPRFSGLQFPNYSSELNVNALELDDSALYLCASSPDGAQGRWGNTIYFGEGSWLTVV.